The 22 T cell receptor beta chains below all came from one sample that was sequenced in a study of shared clonotypes between healthy human individuals. Only in-frame clones appear in the TCRdb table, and some are missing; sequencing was by immunoSEQ multiplex PCR. This sample has approximately 980,000 clones, with around three quarters found just once. The specimen sequenced was memory CD4+ T cells sorted from blood. Subset: CD45RA-negative fraction. The source is a man aged 18 to 29 in good health.

The chain carries TRBV15 and TRBJ1-2, with D possibly TRBD1 on 6 matching bases. There are 16 residues in the CDR3. Germline-derived CDR1 and CDR2 are LNHNV and YYDKDF (reference sequence). Trimming removed 0 bases at V and 0 bases at J, with 11 bases between. In nucleotides, the CDR3 is TGTGCCACCAGCAGAGATGGACAGATTTCTAACTATGGCTACACCTTC. Protein sequence: CATSRDGQISNYGYTF.

This clone was observed a handful of times. The J gene is TRBJ1-1, the V gene TRBV29-1, with D perhaps TRBD1 (6 bases). Germline lookup yields CDR1 SQVTM and CDR2 ANQGSEA. V was trimmed by 4 bases and J by 4 bases, leaving 13 bases between them. The CDR3 consists of 13 residues. The DNA of the CDR3 is TGCAGCGTTGTGTCACAGGGAAGCACTGAAGCTTTCTTT. Protein sequence: CSVVSQGSTEAFF.

The chain links TRBV11-1 to TRBJ1-6; tentatively, D is TRBD1 (5 bases). The CDR3 is 14 amino acids. Trimming shortened V by 2 bases and J by 8 bases, and 10 bases separated the two germline ends. CDR1 SGHAT and CDR2 FQDESV come from the germline V gene (reference sequence). The CDR3 sequence is CASSLTVGDSPLHF. CDR3 bases: TGTGCCAGCAGCTTAACAGTGGGGGATTCACCCCTCCACTTT.

V and J are TRBV6-5 and TRBJ2-2; no reliable D call. Trimming left V 4 bases short and J 6 bases short, with 15 bases between. The germline V gene has CDR1 MNHEY and CDR2 SVGAGI. This CDR3 comprises 15 residues. The CDR3 here is CASSSELGWAGELFF. CDR3 in DNA: TGTGCCAGCAGTTCCGAACTCGGGTGGGCCGGGGAGCTGTTTTTT.

In its sample, this clone was seen a few times. The rearrangement joins TRBV6-1 to TRBJ1-6; 7 positions match TRBD1. Germline values: CDR1 MNHNS, CDR2 SASEGT. This CDR3 is 15 amino acids long. J gave up 6 bases and V 4 bases, and 6 bases lay outside the gene matches. CDR3 region: CASSGGGQSNSPLHF. CDR3 coding DNA: TGTGCCAGCAGTGGGGGGGGACAGTCTAATTCACCCCTCCACTTT.

Of note for this clone: Other DNA sequences in this sample translate to the same CDR3. V is TRBV5-6 and J is TRBJ2-3, with TRBD2 matching 13 bases. Germline V CDR1 and CDR2: SGHDT, YYEEEE. V lost 4 bases to trimming and J lost 3 bases; unmatched junction nucleotides: 2. CDR3 length equals 15 residues. CDR3 DNA: TGTGCCAGCAGCCCACTAGCGGGAGGGACAGATACGCAGTATTTT. This encodes CASSPLAGGTDTQYF.

This clone was seen a single time. The chain couples TRBV11-2 to TRBJ1-1, with D hard to call. The CDR3 has 14 amino acids. Deletions cut 0 bases from V and 10 bases from J, with 15 bases between. Looked up from germline, CDR1 is SGHAT and CDR2 is FQNNGV. CDR3 residues: CASSLDRPALGAFF. The CDR3 nucleotides read TGTGCCAGCAGCTTAGATAGGCCGGCCCTGGGAGCTTTCTTT.

This clone was recorded a few times. This chain joins TRBV4-3 and TRBJ1-1, with D perhaps TRBD1 (5 bases). The CDR3 covers 13 residues. V was trimmed by 5 bases and J by 6 bases, leaving 13 bases between them. Germline V lookup: CDR1 LGHNA, CDR2 YSLEER. The CDR3 region has the DNA TGCGCCAGCAGCTTAGGGACTGGCTCTGAAGCTTTCTTT. Translation gives CASSLGTGSEAFF.

CDR3 residues: CATSRVSGGADEQFF. Here the CDR3 DNA reads TGTGCCACCAGCAGAGTAAGCGGGGGGGCCGATGAGCAGTTCTTC. The chain recombines TRBV15 with TRBJ2-1, with TRBD2 matching over 10 bases. Trimming removed 1 base from V and 8 bases from J; junction bases left unmatched: 5. Germline V gene sequence: CDR1 LNHNV, CDR2 YYDKDF (reference sequence). The CDR3 sequence is 15 residues long.

Comments on this clone: Being one base from a much bigger clone, this may be a read error. This likely comes from a read error, as the CDR3 has no conserved phenylalanine or tryptophan at its end. This rearrangement joins TRBV19 to TRBJ2-7; D is unresolved. The CDR3 runs to 13 residues. Germline CDR1 and CDR2: LNHDA and SQIVND (reference sequence). Trimming left V 5 bases short and J 3 bases short, with 11 bases between. As DNA, the CDR3 is TGTGCCAGTAGTCCACGCCCGAGCTACGAGCAGTACCTC. It translates to CASSPRPSYEQYL.

As concerns this clone: This is likely an artifact of a read error, given a far larger clone one base away. V is TRBV6-5 and J is TRBJ2-2, with 7 bases that match TRBD1. The CDR3 loop spans 14 amino acids. CDR1 is MNHEY, CDR2 SVGAGI, per germline. Unmatched junction bases numbered 2, after V lost 6 bases and J lost 1 base. This chain's CDR3 is CASSRQGNTGELFF. CDR3 DNA sequence: TGTGCCAGCAGCCGACAGGGGAACACCGGGGAGCTGTTTTTT.

This clone occurred a few times. This chain connects TRBV14 to TRBJ1-5, with a tentative D call TRBD1 (6 bases). The CDR3 consists of 16 residues. In germline, CDR1 is SGHDN, CDR2 FVKESK. Deletions cut 1 base from V and 9 bases from J, with 19 bases between. The CDR3 is CASSQGARKAGAPQHF. The CDR3 nucleotides are TGTGCCAGCAGCCAAGGGGCCCGAAAGGCAGGGGCGCCCCAGCATTTT.

The chain employs TRBV9 and TRBJ1-6; 7 nucleotides align to TRBD1. This CDR3 spans 15 amino acids. J was trimmed by 3 bases and V by 2 bases; bases with no gene match: 2. Germline CDR1 is SGDLS and CDR2 is YYNGEE. The CDR3 spells CASSVRQGYNSPLHF. CDR3 DNA sequence: TGTGCCAGCAGCGTGAGACAGGGCTATAATTCACCCCTCCACTTT.

This rearrangement joins TRBV6-1 to TRBJ2-7, with TRBD1 identical over 8 bases. V was clipped by 4 bases and J by 6 bases; unmatched bases: 2. The CDR3 runs to 12 residues. Germline V gene sequence: CDR1 MNHNS, CDR2 SASEGT. The CDR3 coding sequence is TGTGCCAGCAGTGCTCAGGGGGCCGAGCAGTACTTC. Protein sequence: CASSAQGAEQYF.

The chain employs TRBV7-2 and TRBJ2-2, with 7 bases fitting TRBD1. The CDR3 extends over 14 amino acids. The V gene's germline CDR1 is SGHTA and CDR2 FQGNSA. J gave up 1 base and V 9 bases, and 5 bases lay outside the gene matches. For the CDR3, the DNA is TGTGCCAGAGGACAGGATCAGAACACCGGGGAGCTGTTTTTT. Its translation: CARGQDQNTGELFF.

The chain joins TRBV27 to TRBJ1-6, with 7 bases identical to TRBD1. This CDR3 is built from 16 residues. Germline loops: CDR1 MNHEY, CDR2 SMNVEV (reference sequence). The junction had 11 bases not matched to a gene; V was cut back by 5 bases and J by 7 bases. CDR3: CASSPPRRGRNSPLHF. Written as DNA, the CDR3 is TGTGCCAGCAGTCCCCCAAGAAGGGGGCGGAATTCACCCCTCCACTTT.

This sequence joins TRBV28 and TRBJ1-4, with 10 bases identical to TRBD1. Germline assignment: CDR1 MDHEN and CDR2 SYDVKM. CDR3 length equals 13 residues. The trim removed 7 bases at V and 7 bases at J, leaving 3 bases unmatched. CDR3 nucleotides: TGTGCCAGCAACGACAGGGGGCTTGAAAAACTGTTTTTT. It specifies CASNDRGLEKLFF.

The rearrangement links TRBV5-1 to TRBJ2-2; maybe TRBD1 (6 bases). Trimming pared 0 bases from V and 0 bases from J, leaving 9 bases between. Germline CDR1 is SGHRS and CDR2 is YFSETQ. The CDR3 is made up of 16 amino acids. The CDR3 loop is CASSLDGTTNTGELFF. The CDR3 DNA follows: TGCGCCAGCAGCTTGGATGGGACAACGAACACCGGGGAGCTGTTTTTT.

The chain combines TRBV19 with TRBJ1-5, with D possibly TRBD1 on 6 matching bases. The CDR3 contains 12 residues. The germline V and J ends were trimmed by 5 bases and 11 bases, with 13 bases remaining between them. Germline V gene sequence: CDR1 LNHDA, CDR2 SQIVND (reference sequence). CDR3 coding DNA: TGTGCCAGTAGTCTTGGTGAGGGGGCCCAGCATTTT. It specifies CASSLGEGAQHF.

The chain uses TRBV6-1 and TRBJ2-3; the D gene is possibly TRBD2 (7 bases). This CDR3 is 15 amino acids long. Deletions cut 7 bases from V and 11 bases from J, with 25 bases between. Per the germline V gene, CDR1 is MNHNS and CDR2 is SASEGT. CDR3 protein: CASKSGVAQGRGQYF. The CDR3, as DNA: TGTGCCAGCAAATCCGGCGTGGCGCAGGGGAGGGGGCAGTATTTT.

This clone was seen many times. Other nucleotide sequences from this sample produce the same CDR3. This CDR3 reads CASSLPGAYEQYF. CDR3 in DNA: TGTGCCAGCAGCCTCCCCGGAGCCTACGAGCAGTACTTC. The V and J genes are TRBV7-9 and TRBJ2-7; no definite D call. The germline V gene encodes CDR1 SEHNR and CDR2 FQNEAQ (reference sequence). Trimming took off 5 bases at V and 2 bases at J, with 10 bases between the two ends. The CDR3 spans 13 residues.

The chain recombines TRBV7-3 with TRBJ2-7; D uncertain. The ends were cut back, 0 bases at V and 5 bases at J, with 11 bases in the middle. Germline V gene lookup returns CDR1 SGHTA and CDR2 FQGTGA. CDR3 size: 14 residues. The CDR3 spells CASSLTTLTDEQYF. In DNA, the CDR3 is TGTGCCAGCAGCTTAACTACCTTGACCGACGAGCAGTACTTC.